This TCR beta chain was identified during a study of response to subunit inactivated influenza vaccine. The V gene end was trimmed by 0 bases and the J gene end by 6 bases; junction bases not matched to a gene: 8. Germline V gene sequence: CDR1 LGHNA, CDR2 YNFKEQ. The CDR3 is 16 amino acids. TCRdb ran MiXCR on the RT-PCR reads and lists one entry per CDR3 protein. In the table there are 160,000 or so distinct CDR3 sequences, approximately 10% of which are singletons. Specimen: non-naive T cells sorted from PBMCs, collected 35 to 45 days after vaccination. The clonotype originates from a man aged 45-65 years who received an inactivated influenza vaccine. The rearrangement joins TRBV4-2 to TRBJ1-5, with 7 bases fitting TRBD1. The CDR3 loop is CASSQDRGGAGQPQHF. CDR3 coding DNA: TGTGCCAGCAGCCAAGATAGAGGGGGCGCGGGTCAGCCCCAGCATTTT.